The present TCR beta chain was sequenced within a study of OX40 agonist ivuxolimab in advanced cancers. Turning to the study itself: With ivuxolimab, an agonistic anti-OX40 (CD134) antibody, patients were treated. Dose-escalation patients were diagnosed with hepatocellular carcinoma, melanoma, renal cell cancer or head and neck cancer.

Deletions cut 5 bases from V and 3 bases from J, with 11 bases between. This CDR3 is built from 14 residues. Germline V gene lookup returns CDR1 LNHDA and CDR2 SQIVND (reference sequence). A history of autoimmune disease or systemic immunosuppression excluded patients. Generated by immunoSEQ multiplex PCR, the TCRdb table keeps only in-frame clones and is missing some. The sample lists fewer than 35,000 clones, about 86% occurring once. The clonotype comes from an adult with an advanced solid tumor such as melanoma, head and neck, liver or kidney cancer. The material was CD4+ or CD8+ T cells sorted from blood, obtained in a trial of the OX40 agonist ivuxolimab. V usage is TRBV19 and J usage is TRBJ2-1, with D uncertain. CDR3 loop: CASSPQVHYNEQFF. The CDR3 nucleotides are TGTGCCAGTAGTCCGCAGGTGCACTACAATGAGCAGTTCTTC.